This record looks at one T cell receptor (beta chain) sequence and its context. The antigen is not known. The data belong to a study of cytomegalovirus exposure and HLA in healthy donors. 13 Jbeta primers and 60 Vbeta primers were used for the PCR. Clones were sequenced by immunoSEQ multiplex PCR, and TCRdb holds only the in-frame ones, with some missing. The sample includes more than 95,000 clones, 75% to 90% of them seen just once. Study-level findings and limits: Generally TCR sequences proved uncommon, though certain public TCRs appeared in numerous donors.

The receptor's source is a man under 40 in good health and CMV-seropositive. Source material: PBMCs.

The CDR3 here is CASSGADHTGELFF. Here the CDR3 DNA reads TGTGCCAGCAGTGGGGCAGACCACACCGGGGAGCTGTTTTTT. The chain has TRBV25-1 and TRBJ2-2; D uncertain. Germline CDR1 reads MGHDK; CDR2 reads SYGVNS. V lost 4 bases to trimming and J lost 3 bases, with 9 bases between them. There are 14 residues in the CDR3.